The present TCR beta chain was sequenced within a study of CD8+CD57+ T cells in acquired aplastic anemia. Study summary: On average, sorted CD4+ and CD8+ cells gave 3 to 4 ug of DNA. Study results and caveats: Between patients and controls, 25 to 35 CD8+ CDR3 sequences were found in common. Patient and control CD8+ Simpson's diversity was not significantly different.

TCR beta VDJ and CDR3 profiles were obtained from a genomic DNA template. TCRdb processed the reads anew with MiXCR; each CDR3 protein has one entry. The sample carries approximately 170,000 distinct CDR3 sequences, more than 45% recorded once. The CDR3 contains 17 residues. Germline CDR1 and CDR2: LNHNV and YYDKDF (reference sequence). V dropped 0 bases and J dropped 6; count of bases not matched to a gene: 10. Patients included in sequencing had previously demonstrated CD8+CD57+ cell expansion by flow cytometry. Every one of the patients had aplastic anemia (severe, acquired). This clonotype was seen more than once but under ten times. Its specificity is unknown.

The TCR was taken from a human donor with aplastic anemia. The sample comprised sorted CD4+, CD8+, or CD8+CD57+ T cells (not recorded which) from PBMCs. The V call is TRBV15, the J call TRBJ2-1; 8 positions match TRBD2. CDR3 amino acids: CATSRDRRTSFSNEQFF. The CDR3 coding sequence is TGTGCCACCAGCAGAGATCGTAGGACTAGCTTCTCCAATGAGCAGTTCTTC.